The 29 T cell receptor beta chains below come from one sample, sequenced in a study of blood T cells in healthy people across ages (dated by TCRdb to between 2015 and 2016). Library generation was performed with 5' RACE. Data came from an Illumina HiSeq 2500. A second about 7 to 12 cycle PCR used a sample-barcoded 5' primer and a J-beta primer mix. The public reads were reprocessed in TCRdb via fastp at Q25 and MiXCR, keeping in-frame beta chains. Rows merge per CDR3 protein into single entries with the most common DNA and genes. The sample table records 950,000 to 1,200,000 distinct CDR3 sequences; roughly two fifths of these occur just once. The ten largest clonotypes hold less than 15% of the sample. Sequenced sample: blood. All receptors derive from a man between 18 and 35 years old in good health.

The chain employs TRBV12-3 or TRBV12-4 and TRBJ2-3, with a tentative D call TRBD2 (6 bases). The V end lost 4 bases, the J end lost 3 bases, and 26 bases lay between the germline ends. The CDR3 totals 19 residues. The CDR3 loop reads CASSSSSGSSSVYTDTQYF. DNA for the CDR3: TGTGCCAGCAGTTCATCATCCGGGAGTAGCTCGGTCTATACAGATACGCAGTATTTT.

To note about this clonotype: Sequence at one end of the junction differs from germline and may be a read error. The V call is TRBV5-1, the J call TRBJ2-2; D is undetermined. In germline, CDR1 is SGHRS, CDR2 YFSETQ. CDR3 length: 15 amino acids. CDR3 in DNA: TGCGCCAGTAGCTTGAGTGTATGGGACACCGGGGAGCTGTTTTTT. This codes for CASSLSVWDTGELFF.

Only a few counts were recorded for this clonotype. The chain employs TRBV20-1 and TRBJ2-1, with 8 bases that match TRBD2. The end of the DNA is better explained by TRBJ2-7, so the J call may be wrong. This CDR3 contains 15 residues. Germline-derived CDR1 and CDR2 are DFQATT and SNEGSKA (reference sequence). The CDR3 region is CSARDSGDTYNEQYF. CDR3 nucleotides: TGCAGTGCTAGAGATAGCGGGGATACCTACAATGAGCAGTACTTC.

This clonotype showed up just a few times. The CDR3 spells CASSYRDRGTTNEKLFF. CDR3 bases: TGCGCCAGCAGCTACCGGGACAGGGGGACAACTAATGAAAAACTGTTTTTT. The chain has TRBV5-1 and TRBJ1-4; 11 bases align to TRBD1. The CDR3 length is 17 residues. Per germline, CDR1 SGHRS and CDR2 YFSETQ. J was trimmed by 0 bases and V by 3 bases; bases with no gene match: 4.

To note about this clonotype: This could be a read error, since a much larger clone is one nucleotide away. This chain joins TRBV28 and TRBJ2-3; D is ambiguous. CDR3 length equals 16 residues. The germline V gene has CDR1 MDHEN and CDR2 SYDVKM. This chain's CDR3 is CVSSSSQVPGTDTQYF. DNA of the CDR3: TGTGTCAGCAGTTCTTCCCAGGTTCCGGGCACAGATACGCAGTATTTT.

Here the CDR3 DNA reads TGCGCCAGCAGCCAAGTAAGCCTACCCTATCCCTACAATGAGCAGTACTTC. Translation: CASSQVSLPYPYNEQYF. The V and J genes are TRBV4-3 and TRBJ2-1, with D hard to call. The better agreement between TRBJ2-7 and the DNA end casts doubt on the J call. Germline values: CDR1 LGHNA, CDR2 YSLEER. CDR3 length equals 17 residues.

This clonotype was recorded a few times. One end of the junction fails to match germline, which may point to a read error. The rearrangement joins TRBV6-2 or TRBV6-3 to TRBJ2-4; D gene uncertain. The J call is doubtful: the DNA matches TRBJ2-7 better. The CDR3 spans 14 residues. The germline V gene encodes CDR1 MNHEY and CDR2 SVGEGT. CDR3 in amino acids: CAGSYSPSSYEQYF. The CDR3 nucleotides read TGTGCCGGCAGTTACTCGCCCTCCTCCTACGAGCAGTACTTC.

V usage is TRBV5-1 and J usage is TRBJ1-1; D possibly corresponds to TRBD1 (5 bases). The germline gives CDR1 SGHRS, CDR2 YFSETQ. Trimming shortened V by 2 bases and J by 5 bases, and 10 bases separated the two germline ends. CDR3 length: 13 residues. CDR3 coding DNA: TGCGCCAGCAGCTTCAGGGAGGGGACTGAAGCTTTCTTT. Amino acid sequence: CASSFREGTEAFF.

The J gene is TRBJ2-4, the V gene TRBV5-1; 11 bases fit TRBD2. The J call may be incorrect, as the DNA end agrees better with TRBJ2-5. The CDR3 runs 16 residues. In germline, CDR1 is SGHRS, CDR2 YFSETQ. The CDR3 region is CASSTLLAGVGETQYF. CDR3 sequence (DNA): TGCGCCAGCAGCACGTTACTAGCGGGGGTTGGGGAGACCCAGTACTTC.

The chain recombines TRBV29-1 with TRBJ1-1, with TRBD1 as a possible D gene (6 bases). The germline V gene has CDR1 SQVTM and CDR2 ANQGSEA. This CDR3 has 12 residues. The V and J ends lost 7 bases and 6 bases respectively, with 15 bases between them. CDR3 region: CSGRRGEAEAFF. The CDR3 bases are TGCAGCGGGAGAAGGGGGGAGGCTGAAGCTTTCTTT.

This chain uses TRBV29-1 with TRBJ2-5; tentatively, D is TRBD2 (6 bases). Germline CDR1 is SQVTM and CDR2 is ANQGSEA. The CDR3 loop spans 13 amino acids. V gave up 2 bases and J gave up 8 bases, with 15 bases separating them. The CDR3 loop is CSVESLASGTQYF. DNA of the CDR3: TGCAGCGTTGAAAGCCTAGCGTCGGGTACCCAGTACTTC.

Details on this clonotype: This could be a read error, since a much larger clone is one nucleotide away. The rearrangement joins TRBV7-2 to TRBJ2-3; D remains ambiguous. CDR1 is SGHTA, CDR2 FQGNSA, per germline. This CDR3 contains 13 residues. V lost 4 bases, J lost 5 bases, and 10 bases lay in between. The CDR3 reads CASSSARIDTQYF. DNA of the CDR3: TGTGCCAGCAGCTCAGCGCGGATAGATACGCAGTATTTT.

This clonotype has more than one count but fewer than ten. The chain recombines TRBV4-2 with TRBJ2-6, with a tentative D call TRBD1 (6 bases). CDR1 and CDR2 (germline): LGHNA, YNFKEQ. The CDR3 has 16 amino acids. V was cut by 0 bases and J by 0 bases, with 6 bases left in between. The CDR3 loop is CASSQDRGSGANVLTF. CDR3 DNA: TGTGCCAGCAGCCAAGACAGGGGCTCTGGGGCCAACGTCCTGACTTTC.

The V and J genes are TRBV6-6 and TRBJ2-1; 10 positions match TRBD2. Germline V gene data show CDR1 as MNHNY and CDR2 as SVGAGI (reference sequence). The CDR3 is 14 amino acids. The V gene end was trimmed by 8 bases and the J gene end by 9 bases; junction bases not matched to a gene: 10. The CDR3 DNA sequence: TGTGCCAGCTCCGGGACTAGCGATCTGGGTGAGCAGTTCTTC. Translated, it gives CASSGTSDLGEQFF.

This chain connects TRBV20-1 to TRBJ1-5; D uncertain. From germline, CDR1 is DFQATT and CDR2 SNEGSKA (reference sequence). The ends were cut back, 2 bases at V and 2 bases at J, with 10 bases in the middle. The CDR3 has 14 amino acids. Here the CDR3 DNA reads TGCAGTGCTAGATCTGGGGTTCGCAATCAGCCCCAGCATTTT. Amino acid sequence: CSARSGVRNQPQHF.

This clonotype has ten or more counts. The chain links TRBV13 to TRBJ1-3; D gene ambiguous. Germline CDR1 PRHDT, CDR2 FYEKMQ (reference sequence). Between the trimmed V and J ends, which lost 5 bases and 4 bases, there was a span of 9 bases. The CDR3 extends over 13 amino acids. The CDR3 DNA follows: TGTGCCAGCAGCCACCGGGCCGGAAACACCATATATTTT. It is translated as CASSHRAGNTIYF.

This clonotype was found a few times. The gene calls are TRBV20-1 and TRBJ1-1, with 7 bases fitting TRBD1. V lost 3 bases and J lost 1; bases outside the gene matches: 8. The CDR3 has 15 amino acids. CDR1 is DFQATT, CDR2 SNEGSKA, per germline (reference sequence). CDR3 protein: CSARRQGPTNTEAFF. Here the CDR3 DNA reads TGCAGTGCTAGGAGACAGGGCCCGACGAACACTGAAGCTTTCTTT.

The chain links TRBV6-5 to TRBJ1-2; TRBD1 matches at 9 bases. Per the germline V gene, CDR1 is MNHEY and CDR2 is SVGAGI. Trimming took 6 bases from V and 2 from J; bases not matched to a gene: 4. The CDR3 totals 14 residues. This CDR3 is CASRDRGRNYGYTF. The CDR3 DNA is TGTGCCAGCAGGGACAGGGGACGGAACTATGGCTACACCTTC.

Comments on this clonotype: At one end, the junction sequence differs from germline, possibly due to a read error. This rearrangement joins TRBV10-3 to TRBJ1-6; 7 nucleotides match TRBD1. The CDR3 covers 14 residues. Germline V lookup: CDR1 ENHRY, CDR2 SYGVKD. The CDR3 protein is CAIVDRNYNSPPHF. The CDR3 DNA is TGTGCCATCGTGGACAGGAACTATAATTCACCCCCCCACTTT.

The V call is TRBV4-3, the J call TRBJ2-7; no clear D. The CDR3 totals 15 residues. Germline V lookup: CDR1 LGHNA, CDR2 YSLEER. Trimming shortened V by 1 base and J by 0 bases, and 10 bases separated the two germline ends. The CDR3 DNA is TGCGCCAGCAGCCAAGTTTGGGCTAGCTCCTACGAGCAGTACTTC. Its protein is CASSQVWASSYEQYF.

A remark on this clonotype: One end of the junction fails to match germline, which may point to a read error. The chain links TRBV7-2 to TRBJ2-7, with a tentative D call TRBD2 (5 bases). With the DNA end fitting TRBJ2-5 better, the J assignment may be wrong. Germline assignment: CDR1 SGHTA and CDR2 FQGNSA. The CDR3 runs 13 residues. The CDR3 bases are TGTGCCAGCAGCGTAGCGAGTTTTGAGACCCAGTACTTC. Its translation is CASSVASFETQYF.

This clonotype has more than one count but fewer than ten. The V and J genes are TRBV9 and TRBJ2-1; 10 bases align to TRBD2. After removal of 2 bases from V and 1 base from J, the junction contained 6 bases not matched to a gene. The CDR3 consists of 17 residues. CDR1 is SGDLS and CDR2 is YYNGEE in the germline V gene. The CDR3 spells CASSVSGGAGSYNEQFF. The DNA for the CDR3 is TGTGCCAGCAGCGTCAGCGGGGGGGCAGGGTCCTACAATGAGCAGTTCTTC.

The chain recombines TRBV4-3 with TRBJ2-3; 7 bases are shared with TRBD2. The V and J ends lost 4 bases and 3 bases, in that order; junction bases with no gene match: 13. The CDR3 totals 17 residues. Germline V gene data show CDR1 as LGHNA and CDR2 as YSLEER. The CDR3 reads CASSPTSAAGDTDTQYF. DNA of the CDR3: TGCGCCAGCAGCCCCACCTCAGCCGCGGGGGATACAGATACGCAGTATTTT.

The chain is built from TRBV4-3 and TRBJ2-1; no clear D. The closer fit of TRBJ2-7 to the DNA end suggests the J call may be wrong. Germline CDR1 and CDR2: LGHNA and YSLEER. The CDR3 runs 14 residues. The CDR3 DNA is TGCGCCAGCAGCCAAGGGGTAGAGTACAATGAGCAGTACTTC. Translating it yields CASSQGVEYNEQYF.

J is TRBJ2-2 and V is TRBV6-1; tentative D call: TRBD1 (6 bases). The V gene lost 7 bases and the J gene lost 1 base, with 19 bases spanning the gap. CDR1 MNHNS and CDR2 SASEGT come from the germline V gene. The CDR3 is 17 residues long. CDR3 amino acids: CASIPGRGGWNTGELFF. CDR3 coding DNA: TGTGCCAGCATTCCTGGCAGGGGTGGTTGGAACACCGGGGAGCTGTTTTTT.

The chain links TRBV6-1 to TRBJ2-1, with D maybe TRBD2 (5 bases). Trimming stripped 0 bases from V and 9 bases from J, with 15 bases between. CDR1 is MNHNS and CDR2 is SASEGT in the germline V gene. The CDR3 runs 15 residues. CDR3 loop: CASSEAARGRGEQFF. For the CDR3, the DNA is TGTGCCAGCAGTGAAGCCGCGCGAGGGCGAGGTGAGCAGTTCTTC.

A few counts support this clonotype. This rearrangement joins TRBV6-5 to TRBJ1-2, with a weak D call TRBD1 (6 bases). Germline assignment: CDR1 MNHEY and CDR2 SVGAGI. CDR3 length equals 15 residues. V dropped 0 bases and J dropped 7 bases, with 15 bases sitting between them. This CDR3 reads CASSYSGTRFAGYTF. CDR3 nucleotides: TGTGCCAGCAGTTACTCGGGGACACGGTTCGCTGGCTACACCTTC.

Comment on this clonotype: One end of the junction fails to match germline, which may point to a read error. V and J are TRBV18 and TRBJ2-4; 12 nucleotides match TRBD1. Matching the DNA end better, TRBJ2-7 makes the J call doubtful. CDR1 and CDR2 (germline): KGHSH, LQKENI. The CDR3 loop spans 17 amino acids. The CDR3 reads CASPPGTGGYTAYEQYF. Here the CDR3 DNA reads TGTGCCAGCCCACCCGGGACAGGGGGCTACACTGCCTACGAGCAGTACTTC.

The gene calls are TRBV2 and TRBJ2-7, with D maybe TRBD2 (6 bases). The J call may not be correct, given that the DNA end is closer to TRBJ2-5. This CDR3 is 14 amino acids long. CDR1 is SNHLY and CDR2 is FYNNEI in the germline V gene. CDR3 nucleotide sequence: TGTGCCAGCAGATCACTAGCAAACGAGGAGACCCAGTACTTC. It yields the protein CASRSLANEETQYF.